This entry describes one T cell receptor beta chain. Its target is not known. With 1 base clipped from V and 0 bases from J, the junction kept 6 bases outside the gene matches. This CDR3 spans 16 amino acids. Germline V gene data show CDR1 as SGHDT and CDR2 as YYEEEE. Positively selected for CCR7, the CD45RO-negative cells used as naive CD8 cells excluded terminally differentiated effector memory CD45RA+ cells. Assay used: immunoSEQ multiplex PCR; TCRdb lists only in-frame clones, some missing. The sample records about 2.2 million clones, roughly 91% being singletons. The data belong to a study of shared clonotypes between healthy human individuals. For the study at large: Donor composition was two women and three men, aged 18 to 49. Per donor, three plates held CD4 naive cells, three held CD4 memory, two held CD8 naive and one held CD8 memory. Findings and caveats of the study: When naive CD4 clonotypes were compared across a handful of donors, around 5% were shared. Depth was large, yet rarefaction showed that sorted-subset sequencing was incomplete.

This sequence was found in a man between 18 and 35 years old in good health. Some clones in this sample may be carry-over from other donors' samples. The chain carries TRBV5-6 and TRBJ1-1; 7 nucleotides line up with TRBD1. The source material was naive CD8+ T cells from PBMCs. CDR3 in DNA: TGTGCCAGCAGCTTGCTCCCAGGGGGGATGAACACTGAAGCTTTCTTT. This encodes CASSLLPGGMNTEAFF.